This T cell receptor (beta chain) was sequenced in a study of metastatic and nonmetastatic thyroid tumors. On the study more broadly: Both malignant and benign thyroid patients supplied peripheral blood and tumor or nodule tissue samples, across which the repertoires of these patients were then compared.

CDR1 SNHLY and CDR2 FYNNEI come from the germline V gene. This CDR3 is built from 14 residues. The junction had 6 bases not matched to a gene; V was cut back by 4 bases and J by 4 bases. In the original analysis: Between-group CDR3 differences, defined by clinicopathological status, yielded a distant-metastasis classifier for papillary thyroid cancer. TCRdb reprocessed the PCR reads using MiXCR. TCRdb, not the authors, supplied the V and J calls. In the table there are about 39,000 clones, less than 20% of which are singletons. This clone was detected many times. Its cognate antigen is unknown. Thyroid surgery took place with no prior treatment in any patient. Findings and caveats of the study: Reportedly, malignant thyroid tumors had significantly higher TCR beta diversity than benign nodules, in blood and tumor.

The sequence was obtained from a female donor with papillary thyroid cancer or a benign thyroid nodule (not recorded which). Some clones in this sample may be carry-over from other donors' samples. The sequenced sample consisted of blood. This rearrangement joins TRBV2 to TRBJ1-2; 7 nucleotides agree with TRBD1. The CDR3 bases are TGTGCCAGCAGTGCTATGGGACAGATCTATGGCTACACCTTC. Translated, it gives CASSAMGQIYGYTF.